A selection of T cell receptor beta chains follows, all from one sample in a study of a mutant IDH1 vaccine in newly diagnosed glioma. Their antigen targets remain unknown. Sequencing was performed with immunoSEQ multiplex PCR; in TCRdb, only in-frame clones are kept and a portion is missing. The top ten clones hold about 2.6% of a sample with roughly 40,000 clones, roughly nine tenths of them seen once. The sequenced sample was PBMCs, obtained from a glioma patient whose treatment included an IDH1 peptide vaccine. Receptors were obtained from a man between 45 and 60 years old with glioma. CDR3s leave out the opening cysteine and the closing phenylalanine or tryptophan.

>TRBV4-1|TRBJ1-1
ASSQDSFLGTEAF
>TRBV18|TRBJ1-1
ASSPRPGAANTEAF
>TRBV6-6|TRBJ1-5
ASSYTLIWDQPQH
>TRBV30|TRBJ2-7
ACPRNSGSSYEQY
>TRBV19|TRBJ2-1
ASRYGRGHNEQF
>TRBV7-3|TRBJ2-1
ASSITGNEQF
>TRBV28|TRBJ2-7
ASSPPPGQGRYEQY
>TRBV5-1|TRBJ1-2
ASSFDSLGYT
>TRBV19|TRBJ2-5
ASSIDRDGGETQY
>TRBV28|TRBJ2-3
ASSLVARGDGDTQY
>TRBV7-9|TRBJ1-1
ASSFNRGRNTEAF
>TRBV19|TRBJ2-7
ASSIGSGQGNRGGEQY
>TRBV7-9|TRBJ2-3
ASSLRSGGGVDTQY
>TRBV5-1|TRBJ2-7
ASSPQYNSGRREQY
>TRBV4-1|TRBJ2-1
ASSRLPEAASQGGQF
>TRBV9|TRBJ2-3
ASSVRGTDTQY
>TRBV7-3|TRBJ2-6
ASSANGGRGANVLT
>TRBV5-1|TRBJ1-5
ASSLSGYNQPQH